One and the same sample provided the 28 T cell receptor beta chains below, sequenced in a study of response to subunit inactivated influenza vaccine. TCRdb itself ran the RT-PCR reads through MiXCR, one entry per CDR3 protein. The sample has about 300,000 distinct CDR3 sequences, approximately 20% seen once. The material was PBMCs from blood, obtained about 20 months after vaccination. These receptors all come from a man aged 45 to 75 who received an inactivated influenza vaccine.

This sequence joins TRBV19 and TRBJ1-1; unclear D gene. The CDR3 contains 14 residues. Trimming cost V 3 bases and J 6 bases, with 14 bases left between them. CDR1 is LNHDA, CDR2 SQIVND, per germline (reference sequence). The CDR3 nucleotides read TGTGCCAGTAGTATCGCCGGGATCTCAGCTGAAGCTTTCTTT. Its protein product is CASSIAGISAEAFF. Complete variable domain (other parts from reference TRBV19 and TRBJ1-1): DGGITQSPKYLFRKEGQNVTLSCEQNLNHDAMYWYRQDPGQGLRLIYYSQIVNDFQKGDIAEGYSVSREKKESFPLTVTSAQKNPTAFYLCASSIAGISAEAFFGQGTRLTVV.

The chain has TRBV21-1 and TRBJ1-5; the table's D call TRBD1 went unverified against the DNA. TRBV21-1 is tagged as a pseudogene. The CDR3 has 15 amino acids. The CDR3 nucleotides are TGTGCCAGCAGCAATCAGGACGGGGAGACAAAGCCCCAGCATTTT. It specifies CASSNQDGETKPQHF.

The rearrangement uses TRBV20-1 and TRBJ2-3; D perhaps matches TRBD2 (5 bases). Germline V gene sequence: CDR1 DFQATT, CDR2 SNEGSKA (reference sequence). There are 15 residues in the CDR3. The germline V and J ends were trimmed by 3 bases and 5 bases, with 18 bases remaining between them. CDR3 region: CSASNPRGEVDTQYF. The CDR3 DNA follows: TGCAGTGCTAGCAACCCCCGGGGTGAAGTAGATACGCAGTATTTT.

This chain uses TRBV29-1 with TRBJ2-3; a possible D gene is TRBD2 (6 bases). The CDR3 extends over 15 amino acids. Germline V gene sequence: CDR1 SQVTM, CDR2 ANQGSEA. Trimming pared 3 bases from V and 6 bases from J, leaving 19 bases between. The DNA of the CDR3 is TGCAGCGTTGACATTCAGGCGACTAGGAGCGATACGCAGTATTTT. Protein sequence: CSVDIQATRSDTQYF.

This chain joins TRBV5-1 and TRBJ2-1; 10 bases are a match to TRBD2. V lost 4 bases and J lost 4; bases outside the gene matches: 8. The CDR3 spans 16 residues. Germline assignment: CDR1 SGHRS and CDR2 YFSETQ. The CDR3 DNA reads TGCGCCAGCAGCCCGGAGGGGACTAGCGTTTACAATGAGCAGTTCTTC. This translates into CASSPEGTSVYNEQFF.

Here the CDR3 reads CASSWSFGYEQYF. In nucleotides, the CDR3 is TGTGCCAGCAGTTGGAGTTTCGGCTACGAGCAGTACTTC. The chain couples TRBV27 to TRBJ2-7; D is uncertain. V was trimmed by 4 bases and J by 3 bases, leaving 10 bases between them. This CDR3 spans 13 amino acids. Per germline, CDR1 MNHEY and CDR2 SMNVEV (reference sequence).

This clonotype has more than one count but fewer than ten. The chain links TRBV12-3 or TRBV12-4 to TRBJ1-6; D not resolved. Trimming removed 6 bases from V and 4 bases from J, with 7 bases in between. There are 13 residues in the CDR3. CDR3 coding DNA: TGTGCCAGCAGACCGGTTTATAATTCACCCCTCCACTTT. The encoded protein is CASRPVYNSPLHF.

The CDR3 bases are TGTGCCAGCAGCTTCGGAGGGGGCAAAGATACGCAGTATTTT. Amino acid sequence: CASSFGGGKDTQYF. This rearrangement joins TRBV11-2 to TRBJ2-3; tentative D call: TRBD1 (7 bases). Trimming removed 3 bases from V and 5 bases from J, with 12 bases in between. Germline V gene data show CDR1 as SGHAT and CDR2 as FQNNGV. The CDR3 totals 14 residues.

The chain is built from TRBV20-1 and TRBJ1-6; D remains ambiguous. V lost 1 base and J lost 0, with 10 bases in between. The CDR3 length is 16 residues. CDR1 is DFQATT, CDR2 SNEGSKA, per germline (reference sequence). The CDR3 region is CSARARSLSYNSPLHF. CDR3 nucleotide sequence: TGCAGTGCTAGAGCACGATCCCTCTCCTATAATTCACCCCTCCACTTT.

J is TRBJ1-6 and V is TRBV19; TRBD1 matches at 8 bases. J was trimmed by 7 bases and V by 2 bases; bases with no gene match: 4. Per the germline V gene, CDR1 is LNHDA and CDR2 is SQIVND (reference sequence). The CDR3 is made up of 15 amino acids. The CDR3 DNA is TGTGCCAGTAGTATATGGGACAGGCCGAATTCACCCCTCCACTTT. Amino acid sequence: CASSIWDRPNSPLHF.

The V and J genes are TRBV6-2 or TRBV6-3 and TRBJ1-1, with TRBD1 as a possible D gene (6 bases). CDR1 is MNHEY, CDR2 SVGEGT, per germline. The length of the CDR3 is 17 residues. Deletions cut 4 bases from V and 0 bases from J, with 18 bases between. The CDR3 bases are TGTGCCAGCAGTTTCGCGACAGGTGAGGTCATGAACACTGAAGCTTTCTTT. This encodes CASSFATGEVMNTEAFF.

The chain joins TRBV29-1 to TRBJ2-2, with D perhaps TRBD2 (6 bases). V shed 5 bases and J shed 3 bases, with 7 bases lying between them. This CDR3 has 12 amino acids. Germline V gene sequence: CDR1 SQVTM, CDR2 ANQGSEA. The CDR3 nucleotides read TGCAGCGTTCGGGAGTACACCGGGGAGCTGTTTTTT. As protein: CSVREYTGELFF.

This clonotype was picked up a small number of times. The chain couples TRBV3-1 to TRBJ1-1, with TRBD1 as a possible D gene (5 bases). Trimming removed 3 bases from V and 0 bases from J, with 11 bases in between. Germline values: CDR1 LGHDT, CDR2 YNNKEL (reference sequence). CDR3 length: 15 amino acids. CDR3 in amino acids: CASSQGEWMNTEAFF. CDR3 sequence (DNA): TGTGCCAGCAGCCAGGGGGAATGGATGAACACTGAAGCTTTCTTT.

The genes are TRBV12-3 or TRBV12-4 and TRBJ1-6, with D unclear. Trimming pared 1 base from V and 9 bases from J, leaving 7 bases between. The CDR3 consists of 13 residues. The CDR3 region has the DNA TGTGCCAGCAGTTTAGGGTTTGTTTCACCCCTCCACTTT. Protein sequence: CASSLGFVSPLHF.

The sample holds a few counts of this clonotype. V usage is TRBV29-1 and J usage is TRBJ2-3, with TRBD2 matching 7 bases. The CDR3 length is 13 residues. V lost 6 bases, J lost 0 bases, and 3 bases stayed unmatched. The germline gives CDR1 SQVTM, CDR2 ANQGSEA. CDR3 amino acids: CSVRSGSTDTQYF. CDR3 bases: TGCAGCGTACGTAGCGGGAGCACAGATACGCAGTATTTT.

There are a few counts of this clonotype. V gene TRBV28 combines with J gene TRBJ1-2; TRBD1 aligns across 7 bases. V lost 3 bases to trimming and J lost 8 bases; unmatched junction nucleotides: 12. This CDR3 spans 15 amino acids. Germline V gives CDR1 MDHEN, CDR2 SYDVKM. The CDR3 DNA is TGTGCCAGCAGTTTTAGAGACAGGGCATTAATAGGCTACACCTTC. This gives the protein CASSFRDRALIGYTF.

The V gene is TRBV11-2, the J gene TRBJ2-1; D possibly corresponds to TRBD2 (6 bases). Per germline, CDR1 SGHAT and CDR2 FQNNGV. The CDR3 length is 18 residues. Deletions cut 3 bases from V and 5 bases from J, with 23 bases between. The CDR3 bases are TGTGCCAGCAGCTTCCAACCTCGGACCGGGAGCGGTGACAATGAGCAGTTCTTC. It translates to CASSFQPRTGSGDNEQFF.

In DNA, the CDR3 is TGTGCCAGCAGCCGGGAACTAGCGGGAGGCTCTAATGAGCAGTTCTTC. This codes for CASSRELAGGSNEQFF. V and J are TRBV3-1 and TRBJ2-1, with TRBD2 matching 12 bases. Germline V CDR1 and CDR2: LGHDT, YNNKEL (reference sequence). The CDR3 is 16 amino acids. After removal of 4 bases from V and 7 bases from J, the junction contained 8 bases not matched to a gene.

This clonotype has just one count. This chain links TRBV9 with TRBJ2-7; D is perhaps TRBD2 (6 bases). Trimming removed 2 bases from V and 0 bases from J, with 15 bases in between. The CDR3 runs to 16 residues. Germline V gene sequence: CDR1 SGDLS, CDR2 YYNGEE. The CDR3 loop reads CASSVGVGGGSYEQYF. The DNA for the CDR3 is TGTGCCAGCAGCGTTGGGGTGGGGGGTGGCTCCTACGAGCAGTACTTC.

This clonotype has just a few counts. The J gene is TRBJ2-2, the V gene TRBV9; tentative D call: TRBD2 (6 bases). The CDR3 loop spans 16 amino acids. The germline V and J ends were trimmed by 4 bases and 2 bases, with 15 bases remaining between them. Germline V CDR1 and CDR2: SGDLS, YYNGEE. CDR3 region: CASSPSTGGNTGELFF. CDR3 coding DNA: TGTGCCAGCAGCCCATCTACCGGGGGAAACACCGGGGAGCTGTTTTTT.

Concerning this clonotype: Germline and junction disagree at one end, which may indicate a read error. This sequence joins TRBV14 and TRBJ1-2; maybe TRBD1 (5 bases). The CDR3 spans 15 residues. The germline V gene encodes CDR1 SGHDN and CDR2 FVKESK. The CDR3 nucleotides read TGTGCCAGCAGCCAAGGTCAAGGGGCGGGACGACGCTACGCCTTC. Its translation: CASSQGQGAGRRYAF.

CDR3 amino acids: CSAPPPGLAGGPNIQYF. CDR3 in DNA: TGCAGTGCTCCCCCGCCGGGACTAGCGGGGGGGCCCAACATTCAGTACTTC. The chain combines TRBV20-1 with TRBJ2-4; TRBD2 aligns across 16 bases. There are 17 residues in the CDR3. The trim removed 5 bases at V and 7 bases at J, leaving 11 bases unmatched. Germline CDR1 reads DFQATT; CDR2 reads SNEGSKA (reference sequence).

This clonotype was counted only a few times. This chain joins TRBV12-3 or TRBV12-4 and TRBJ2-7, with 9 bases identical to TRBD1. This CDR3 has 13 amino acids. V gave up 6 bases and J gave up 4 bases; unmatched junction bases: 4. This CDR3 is CASSGQGSYEQYF. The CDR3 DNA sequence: TGTGCCAGCAGCGGACAGGGGTCTTACGAGCAGTACTTC.

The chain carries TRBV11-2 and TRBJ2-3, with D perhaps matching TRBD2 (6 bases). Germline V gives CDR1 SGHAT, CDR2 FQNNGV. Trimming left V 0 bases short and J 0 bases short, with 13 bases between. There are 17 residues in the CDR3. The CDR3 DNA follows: TGTGCCAGCAGCTTAGAACGCGGGGTGTGGAGCACAGATACGCAGTATTTT. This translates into CASSLERGVWSTDTQYF.

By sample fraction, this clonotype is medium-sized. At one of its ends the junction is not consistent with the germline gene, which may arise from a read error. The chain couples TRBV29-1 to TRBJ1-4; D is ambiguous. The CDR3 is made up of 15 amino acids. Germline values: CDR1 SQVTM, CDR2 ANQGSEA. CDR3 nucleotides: TGCAGCGTTGTTTATACACCAATACTTAATGGAAAACTGTTTTTT. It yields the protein CSVVYTPILNGKLFF.

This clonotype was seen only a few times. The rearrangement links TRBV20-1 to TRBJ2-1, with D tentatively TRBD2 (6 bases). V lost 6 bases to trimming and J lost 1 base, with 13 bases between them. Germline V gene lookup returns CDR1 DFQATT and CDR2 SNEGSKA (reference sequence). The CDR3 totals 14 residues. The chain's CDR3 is CSATGLISYNEQFF. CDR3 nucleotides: TGCAGTGCCACGGGACTCATTTCCTACAATGAGCAGTTCTTC.

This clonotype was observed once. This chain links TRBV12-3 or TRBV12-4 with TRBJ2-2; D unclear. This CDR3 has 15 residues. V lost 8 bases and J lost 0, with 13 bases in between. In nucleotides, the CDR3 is TGTGCCAGCGGTCCATTAGCTTCGAACACCGGGGAGCTGTTTTTT. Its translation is CASGPLASNTGELFF.

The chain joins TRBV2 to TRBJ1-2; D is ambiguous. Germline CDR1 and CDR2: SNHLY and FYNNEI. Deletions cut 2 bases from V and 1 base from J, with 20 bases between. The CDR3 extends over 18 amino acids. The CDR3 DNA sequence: TGTGCCAGCAGTGAAAGACGAGTGTGGGGAACCCATAACTATGGCTACACCTTC. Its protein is CASSERRVWGTHNYGYTF.